This TCR beta chain is drawn from a study of OX40 agonist ivuxolimab in advanced cancers. For the study in its entirety: The costimulatory receptor OX40 (CD134) was targeted by ivuxolimab, a fully human IgG2 agonistic monoclonal antibody. Peripheral TCRbeta sequencing was intended to test whether TCR sequence diversity was altered and clonal T-cell expansion was caused by ivuxolimab. Intravenous ivuxolimab was administered to patients every 2 weeks at six dose levels: 0.01, 0.1, 0.3, 1.5, 3 and 10 mg/kg. Three dose-escalation patients achieved partial responses, one with hepatocellular carcinoma and two with cutaneous melanoma. The paper reports the monotherapy dose-escalation portion (N of about 47 patients) of the phase I ivuxolimab trial. Prior anti-PD-1, anti-PD-L1 or anti-CTLA-4 therapy was permitted, and checkpoint inhibitors had been received by more than 35% of dose-escalation patients. A male proportion of 75% to 85% and a mean age of 60 years, ranging from roughly 23 to 85, were recorded for the dose-escalation cohort. Of the 52 patients in dose escalation, 19 had hepatocellular carcinoma, around 15 had melanoma, 9 had renal cell carcinoma and 9 had head and neck cancer.

To sequence the TCRbeta CDR3 region, genomic DNA was isolated from the sorted cells. The immunoSEQ Assay was used for sequencing of TCRbeta CDR3 regions. In its TCRdb copy, this immuneACCESS table keeps in-frame sequences only and misses some clones. Where compared with another copy, unresolved V genes explain less than half of these, and the others have no known cause. For this sample there are approximately 70,000 clones; just under 95% appear just once. Of the sample, around 14% falls within the top ten clones. Patients with autoimmune disease history or receiving systemic immunosuppression were excluded from the trial. In every dose cohort, peripheral blood was drawn for TCR sequencing at baseline, cycle 4 day 1, and cycle 7 day 1. Samples came from an open-label, multicenter, first-in-human phase I dose-escalation trial of ivuxolimab. Adults with locally advanced or metastatic melanoma, renal cell, hepatocellular, or head and neck squamous cell carcinoma were enrolled in the trial. Before TCR sequencing, CD4+ and CD8+ T cells were separately sorted from peripheral blood.

V is cut by 6 bases and J by 1 base, and the space between the germline ends is 12 bases. Per the germline V gene (reference sequence), LNHNV is the CDR1 and YYDKDF is the CDR2. Reading from cysteine to phenylalanine, the CDR3 counts 15 amino acids. Only the CDR3 DNA stays, 45 bases, in frame from base 1. Concerning this clone itself: The antigen it recognizes is unknown. Per-base qualities were not stored, and no clone one base away is much larger.

Overall results and qualifications from the work: Partial responders in the 0.1-3.0 mg/kg groups had among the lowest normalized peripheral clonal expansion, especially among CD8+ T cells. After ivuxolimab, expanded clones were on average more numerous among CD8+ T cells than among CD4+ T cells. Low levels of normalized T-cell clonal expansion were also seen in some patients who did not respond. Clonal expansion of both CD4+ and CD8+ blood T cells was observed from baseline to week 6 at doses 0.1 to 3.0 mg/kg. Antigen specificity was not determined for the clonally expanded peripheral T cells.

The specimen was CD4+ or CD8+ T cells sorted from blood, collected in a trial of the OX40 agonist ivuxolimab. Recombination joined TRBV15 with TRBJ2-2; the D gene could be either TRBD1 or TRBD2, each agreeing at 6 bases. The receptor was derived from an adult with an advanced solid tumor such as melanoma, head and neck, liver or kidney cancer. The nucleotide sequence reads TGTGCCACCAGTATTGGGGGGCTGAACACCGGGGAGCTGTTTTTT. The resulting protein is CATSIGGLNTGELFF.